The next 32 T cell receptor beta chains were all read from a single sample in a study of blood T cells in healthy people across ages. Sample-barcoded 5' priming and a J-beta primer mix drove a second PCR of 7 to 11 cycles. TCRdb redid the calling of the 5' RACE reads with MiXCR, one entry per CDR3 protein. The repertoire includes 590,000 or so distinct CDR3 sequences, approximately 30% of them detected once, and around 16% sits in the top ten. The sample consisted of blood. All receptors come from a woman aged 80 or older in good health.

CDR3 DNA: TGTGCCAGCAGCCAACAGGGGCGGAATGGAAACACCATATATTTT. It yields the protein CASSQQGRNGNTIYF. This chain connects TRBV3-1 to TRBJ1-3, with D perhaps TRBD1 (6 bases). The V and J ends lost 2 bases and 3 bases respectively, with 11 bases between them. The CDR3 runs 15 residues. Germline CDR1 LGHDT, CDR2 YNNKEL (reference sequence).

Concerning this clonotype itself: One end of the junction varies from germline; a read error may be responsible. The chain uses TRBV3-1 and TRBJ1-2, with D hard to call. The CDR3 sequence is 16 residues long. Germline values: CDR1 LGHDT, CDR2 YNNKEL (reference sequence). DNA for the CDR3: TGTGTCAGCAGCTTCGATGGATCGCTGGGCAACTATGGCTACACCTTC. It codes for CVSSFDGSLGNYGYTF.

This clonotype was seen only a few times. The CDR3 DNA follows: TGTGCCAGCAGTTTAAACCCCGGACTTTATGGCTACACCTTC. Translated: CASSLNPGLYGYTF. The chain joins TRBV12-3 or TRBV12-4 to TRBJ1-2; D is unresolved. CDR3 length: 14 residues. V was cut by 2 bases and J by 5 bases, with 12 bases left in between.

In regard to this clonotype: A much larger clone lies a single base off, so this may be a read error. The CDR3: CANSFGLAARSRTQYF. CDR3 sequence (DNA): TGCGCCAACAGCTTCGGACTAGCGGCCCGTTCGCGGACCCAGTACTTC. V gene TRBV5-1 combines with J gene TRBJ2-5, with TRBD2 identical over 10 bases. The CDR3 consists of 16 residues. Germline V gene sequence: CDR1 SGHRS, CDR2 YFSETQ.

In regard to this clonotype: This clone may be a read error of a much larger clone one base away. The CDR3 DNA is TGCAGTGCTAGAGCCGCGGGAACCACGAACACCGGGGAGCTGTTTTTT. Protein sequence: CSARAAGTTNTGELFF. The chain has TRBV20-1 and TRBJ2-2; D might be TRBD2 (6 bases). V was trimmed by 1 base and J by 0 bases, leaving 12 bases between them. Germline CDR1 is DFQATT and CDR2 is SNEGSKA (reference sequence). The CDR3 length is 16 residues.

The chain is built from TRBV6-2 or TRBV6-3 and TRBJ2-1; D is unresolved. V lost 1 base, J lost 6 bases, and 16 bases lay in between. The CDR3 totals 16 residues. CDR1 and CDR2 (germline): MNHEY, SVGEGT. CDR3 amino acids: CASSYFYAERANEQFF. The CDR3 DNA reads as TGTGCCAGCAGTTACTTTTACGCAGAAAGGGCCAATGAGCAGTTCTTC.

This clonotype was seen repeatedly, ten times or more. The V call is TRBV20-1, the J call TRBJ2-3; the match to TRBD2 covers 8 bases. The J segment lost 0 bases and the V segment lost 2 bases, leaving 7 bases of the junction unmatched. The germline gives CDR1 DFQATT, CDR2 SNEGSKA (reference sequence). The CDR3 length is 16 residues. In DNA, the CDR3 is TGCAGTGCTAGAACCCGGACTAGCTCTAGCACAGATACGCAGTATTTT. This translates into CSARTRTSSSTDTQYF.

For the CDR3, the DNA is TGTGCCTGGACGAGGGGGGCCTACGAGCAGTACTTC. It is translated as CAWTRGAYEQYF. This chain links TRBV30 with TRBJ2-7; D might be TRBD1 or TRBD2, each matching 6 bases. Germline values: CDR1 GTSNPN, CDR2 SVGIG (reference sequence). Trimming took 4 bases from V and 2 from J, leaving 9 bases between them. This CDR3 has 12 residues.

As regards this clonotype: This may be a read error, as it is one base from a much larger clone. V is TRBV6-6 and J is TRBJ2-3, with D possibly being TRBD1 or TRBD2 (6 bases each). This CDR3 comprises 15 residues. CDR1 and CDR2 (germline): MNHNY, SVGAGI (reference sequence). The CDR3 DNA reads TGTGTCAGCAGTCAACGGGGGCTCAGCACAGATACGCAGTATTTT. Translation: CVSSQRGLSTDTQYF.

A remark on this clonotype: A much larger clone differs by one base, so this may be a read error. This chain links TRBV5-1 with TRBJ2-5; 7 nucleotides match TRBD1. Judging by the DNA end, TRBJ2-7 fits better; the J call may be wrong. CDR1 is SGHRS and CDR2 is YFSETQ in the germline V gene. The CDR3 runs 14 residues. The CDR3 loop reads CASSGTEGGYEQYF. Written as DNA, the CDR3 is TGCGCCAGCAGCGGGACAGAGGGCGGGTACGAGCAGTACTTC.

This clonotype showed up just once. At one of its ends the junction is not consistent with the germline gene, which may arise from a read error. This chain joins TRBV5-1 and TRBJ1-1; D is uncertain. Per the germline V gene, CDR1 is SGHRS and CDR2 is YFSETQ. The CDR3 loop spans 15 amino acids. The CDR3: CAGSPTNYGNTEAFF. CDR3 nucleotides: TGCGCCGGCAGCCCCACCAATTATGGGAACACTGAAGCTTTCTTT.

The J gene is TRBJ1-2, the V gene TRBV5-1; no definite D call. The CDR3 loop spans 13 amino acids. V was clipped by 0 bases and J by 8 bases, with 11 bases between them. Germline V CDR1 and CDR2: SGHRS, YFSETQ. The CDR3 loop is CASSLGLSGGYTF. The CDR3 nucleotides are TGCGCCAGCAGCTTGGGGCTATCGGGGGGCTACACCTTC.

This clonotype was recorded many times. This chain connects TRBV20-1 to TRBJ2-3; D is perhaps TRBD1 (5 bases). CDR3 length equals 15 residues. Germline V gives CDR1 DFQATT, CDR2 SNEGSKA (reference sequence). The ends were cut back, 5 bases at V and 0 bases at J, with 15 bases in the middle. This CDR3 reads CSAPPPQASTDTQYF. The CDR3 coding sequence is TGCAGTGCTCCACCCCCACAGGCGAGCACAGATACGCAGTATTTT.

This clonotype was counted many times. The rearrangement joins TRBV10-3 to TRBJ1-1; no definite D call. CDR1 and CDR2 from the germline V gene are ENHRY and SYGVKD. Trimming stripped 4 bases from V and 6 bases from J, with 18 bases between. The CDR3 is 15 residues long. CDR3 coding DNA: TGTGCCATCAGTGGAGGCACGGGGAGGTCGCCTGAAGCTTTCTTT. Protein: CAISGGTGRSPEAFF.

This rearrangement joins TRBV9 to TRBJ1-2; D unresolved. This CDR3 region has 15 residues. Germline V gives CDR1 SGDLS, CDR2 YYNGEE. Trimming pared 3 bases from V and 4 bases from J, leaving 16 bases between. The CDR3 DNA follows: TGTGCCAGCAGCGCCCCCTCCGGGCCGAGCTATGGCTACACCTTC. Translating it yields CASSAPSGPSYGYTF.

The chain's CDR3 is CASSQDYRDAREQYF. The CDR3 coding sequence is TGTGCCAGCAGCCAAGATTACAGGGACGCCCGGGAGCAGTACTTC. The chain is built from TRBV4-2 and TRBJ2-7; the D gene is possibly TRBD1 (6 bases). Germline CDR1 is LGHNA and CDR2 is YNFKEQ. V lost 0 bases and J lost 7, with 16 bases in between. This CDR3 has 15 amino acids.

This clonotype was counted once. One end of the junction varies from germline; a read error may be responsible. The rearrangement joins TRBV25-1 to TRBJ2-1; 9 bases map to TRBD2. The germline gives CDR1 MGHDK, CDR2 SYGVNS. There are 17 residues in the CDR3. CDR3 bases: TGTGCCAACAGTGAAGCCCCCAAGCTAGCGGGGTACAATGAGCAGTTCTTC. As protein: CANSEAPKLAGYNEQFF.

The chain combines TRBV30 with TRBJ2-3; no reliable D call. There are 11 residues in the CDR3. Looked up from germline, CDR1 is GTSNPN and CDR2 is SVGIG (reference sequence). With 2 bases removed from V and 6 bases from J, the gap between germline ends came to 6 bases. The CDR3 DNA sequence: TGTGCCTGGAGTAATGGGGATACGCAGTATTTT. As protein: CAWSNGDTQYF.

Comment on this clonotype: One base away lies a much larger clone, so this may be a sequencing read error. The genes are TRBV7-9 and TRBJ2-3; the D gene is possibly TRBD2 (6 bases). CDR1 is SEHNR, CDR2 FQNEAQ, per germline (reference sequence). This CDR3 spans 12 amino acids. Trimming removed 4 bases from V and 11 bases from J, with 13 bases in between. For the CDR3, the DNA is TGTGCCAGCAGCTCCCGGGAGACACAGCAGTATTTT. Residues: CASSSRETQQYF.

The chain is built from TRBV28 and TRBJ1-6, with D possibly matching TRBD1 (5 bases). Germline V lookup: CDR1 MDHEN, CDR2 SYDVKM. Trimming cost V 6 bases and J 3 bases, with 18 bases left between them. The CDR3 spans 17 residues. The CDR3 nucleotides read TGTGCCAGCAGCTCCGGGCAAAGGGGCATCTATAATTCACCCCTCCACTTT. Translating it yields CASSSGQRGIYNSPLHF.

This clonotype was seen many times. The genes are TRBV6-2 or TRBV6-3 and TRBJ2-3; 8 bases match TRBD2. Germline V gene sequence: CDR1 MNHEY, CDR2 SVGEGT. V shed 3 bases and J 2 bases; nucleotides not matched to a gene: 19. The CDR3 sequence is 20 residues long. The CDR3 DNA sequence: TGTGCCAGCAGTTATCCCGGGACTAGTCGGGGGTATCCTAACACAGATACGCAGTATTTT. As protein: CASSYPGTSRGYPNTDTQYF.

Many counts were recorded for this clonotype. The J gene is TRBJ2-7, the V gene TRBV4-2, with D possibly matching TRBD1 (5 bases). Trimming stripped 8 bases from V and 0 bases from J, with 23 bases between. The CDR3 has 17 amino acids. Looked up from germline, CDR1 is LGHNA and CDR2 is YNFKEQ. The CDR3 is CASVSKGFHPSSYEQYF. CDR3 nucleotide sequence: TGTGCCAGCGTCTCCAAGGGGTTCCACCCGAGCTCCTACGAGCAGTACTTC.

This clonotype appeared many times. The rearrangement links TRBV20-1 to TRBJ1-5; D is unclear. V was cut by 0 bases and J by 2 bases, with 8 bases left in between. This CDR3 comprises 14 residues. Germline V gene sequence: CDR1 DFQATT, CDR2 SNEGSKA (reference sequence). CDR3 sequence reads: CSARDHRGNQPQHF. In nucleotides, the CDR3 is TGCAGTGCTAGAGATCATCGTGGCAATCAGCCCCAGCATTTT.

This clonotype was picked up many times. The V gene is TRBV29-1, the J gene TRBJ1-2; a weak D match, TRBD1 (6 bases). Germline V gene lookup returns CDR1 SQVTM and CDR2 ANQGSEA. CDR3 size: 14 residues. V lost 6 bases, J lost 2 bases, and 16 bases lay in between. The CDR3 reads CSVVMTGLNYGYTF. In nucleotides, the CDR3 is TGCAGCGTCGTCATGACAGGATTAAACTATGGCTACACCTTC.

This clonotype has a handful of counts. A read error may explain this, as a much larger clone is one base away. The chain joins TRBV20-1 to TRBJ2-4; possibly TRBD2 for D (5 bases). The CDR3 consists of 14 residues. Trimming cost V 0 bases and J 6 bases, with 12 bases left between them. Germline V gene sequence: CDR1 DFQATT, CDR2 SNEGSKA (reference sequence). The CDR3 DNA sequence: TGCAGTGCTAGAGATGTGGTAGAGGGAAACATTCAGTACTTC. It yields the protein CSARDVVEGNIQYF.

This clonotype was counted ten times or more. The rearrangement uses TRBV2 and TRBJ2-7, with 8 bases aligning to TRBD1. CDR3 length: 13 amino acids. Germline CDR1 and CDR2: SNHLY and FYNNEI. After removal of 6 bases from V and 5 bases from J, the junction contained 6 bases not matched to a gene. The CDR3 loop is CASRTGVSNEQYF. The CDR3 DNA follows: TGTGCCAGCAGGACAGGGGTGAGCAACGAGCAGTACTTC.

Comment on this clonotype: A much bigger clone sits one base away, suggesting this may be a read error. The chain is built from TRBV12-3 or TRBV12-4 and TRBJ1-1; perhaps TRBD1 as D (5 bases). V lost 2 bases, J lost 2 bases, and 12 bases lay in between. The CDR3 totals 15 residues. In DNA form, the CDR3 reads TGTGCCAGCAGTTTAAACCCAGGGACCAACACTGAAGCTTTCTTT. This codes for CASSLNPGTNTEAFF.

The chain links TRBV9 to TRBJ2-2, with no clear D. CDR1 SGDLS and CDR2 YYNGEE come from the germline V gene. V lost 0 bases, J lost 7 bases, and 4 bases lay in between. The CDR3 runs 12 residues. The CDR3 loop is CASSVEVGELFF. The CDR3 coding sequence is TGTGCCAGCAGCGTAGAGGTCGGGGAGCTGTTTTTT.

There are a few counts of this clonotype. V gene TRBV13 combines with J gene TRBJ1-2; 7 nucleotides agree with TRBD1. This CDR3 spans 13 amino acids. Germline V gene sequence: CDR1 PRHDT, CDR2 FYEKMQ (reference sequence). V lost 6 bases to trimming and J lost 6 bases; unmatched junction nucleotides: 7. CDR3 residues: CASRLNRGHGYTF. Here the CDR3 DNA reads TGTGCCAGCAGGCTAAACAGGGGACATGGCTACACCTTC.

The chain's CDR3 is CASTGGREQFF. The CDR3 DNA sequence: TGCGCCAGCACGGGGGGTCGCGAGCAGTTCTTC. The chain combines TRBV5-1 with TRBJ2-1, with 7 bases identical to TRBD2. With V trimmed by 6 bases and J by 10 bases, 4 bases remained unmatched. CDR3 size: 11 residues. Germline CDR1 and CDR2: SGHRS and YFSETQ.

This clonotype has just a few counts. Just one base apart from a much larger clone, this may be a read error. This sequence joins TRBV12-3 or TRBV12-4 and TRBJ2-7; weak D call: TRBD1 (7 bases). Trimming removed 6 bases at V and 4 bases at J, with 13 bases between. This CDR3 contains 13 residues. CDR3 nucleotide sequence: TGTGCCAGCAGGGCGGGACAGCGATACGAGCAGTACTTC. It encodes CASRAGQRYEQYF.

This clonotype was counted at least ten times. The CDR3 is CSARPRTGLANYGYTF. CDR3 bases: TGCAGTGCTCGACCCCGGACAGGGTTAGCTAACTATGGCTACACCTTC. This sequence joins TRBV20-1 and TRBJ1-2; TRBD1 matches at 8 bases. Germline-derived CDR1 and CDR2 are DFQATT and SNEGSKA (reference sequence). The CDR3 is 16 residues long. After removal of 5 bases from V and 0 bases from J, the junction contained 11 bases not matched to a gene.